The present entry profiles one TCR beta chain with its context. Its antigen is as yet unknown. CDR1 MNHEY and CDR2 SVGAGI come from the germline V gene. There are 15 residues in the CDR3. Between the trimmed V and J ends, which lost 0 bases and 7 bases, there was a span of 15 bases. Researchers ran the PCR with 60 Vbeta and 13 Jbeta primers. Here immunoSEQ multiplex PCR was the method, and the copy in TCRdb shows in-frame clones only, minus some. The repertoire holds some 100,000 clones, with roughly 71% as singletons. This sample stems from a study of cytomegalovirus exposure and HLA in healthy donors. Study-level results: The availability of immune exposure information extended only to CMV serostatus. A later examination showed that TCR association rates differed by HLA locus, with DRB1 most and HLA-C fewest. Using a false discovery rate of 0.05, a later analysis showed that 15,000 to 20,000 TCR beta sequences were associated with HLA alleles.

This clonotype originated in a woman aged 70-85 years in good health and CMV-seropositive. This chain connects TRBV6-5 to TRBJ1-2, with D perhaps matching TRBD1 (5 bases). Sequences were obtained from PBMCs. The CDR3: CASSYSTRIQGGYTF. CDR3 nucleotides: TGTGCCAGCAGTTACTCCACCAGGATCCAGGGTGGCTACACCTTC.